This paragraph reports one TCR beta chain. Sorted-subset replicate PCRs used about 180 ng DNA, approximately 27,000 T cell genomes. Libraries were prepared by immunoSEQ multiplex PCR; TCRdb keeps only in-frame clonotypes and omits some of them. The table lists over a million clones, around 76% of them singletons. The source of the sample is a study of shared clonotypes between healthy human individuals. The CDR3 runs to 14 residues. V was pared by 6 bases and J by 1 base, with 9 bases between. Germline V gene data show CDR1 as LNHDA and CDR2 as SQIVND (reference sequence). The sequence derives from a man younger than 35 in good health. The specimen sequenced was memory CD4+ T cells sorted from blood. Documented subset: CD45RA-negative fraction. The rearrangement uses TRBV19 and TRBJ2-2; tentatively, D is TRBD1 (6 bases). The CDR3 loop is CASRETGNTGELFF. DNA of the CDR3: TGTGCCAGTAGGGAGACAGGGAACACCGGGGAGCTGTTTTTT. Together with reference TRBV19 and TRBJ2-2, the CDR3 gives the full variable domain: DGGITQSPKYLFRKEGQNVTLSCEQNLNHDAMYWYRQDPGQGLRLIYYSQIVNDFQKGDIAEGYSVSREKKESFPLTVTSAQKNPTAFYLCASRETGNTGELFFGEGSRLTVL.